This T cell receptor beta chain is from a study of cytomegalovirus exposure and HLA in healthy donors. As for the study in general: T cells numbering around 180 million yielded 100 million to 120 million unique TCR beta sequences in an earlier analysis.

For this clone: Its antigen remains unknown.

PCR amplification relied on 60 Vbeta primers (plus 13 Jbeta primers). Sequenced by immunoSEQ multiplex PCR; TCRdb stores in-frame clones only, minus some. This table has over 150,000 clones, roughly 80% appearing once. Points from the study as a whole: As a later analysis showed, a missense DCLRE1C variant was linked to trimming of TCR beta V- and J-genes. Indistinguishability led to the exclusion of some V segments, TRBV6-2 and TRBV6-3 included. In a later analysis, at a false discovery rate of 0.05, roughly 17,000 TCR beta sequences were associated with HLA alleles.

V was pared by 7 bases and J by 0 bases, with 16 bases between. The CDR3 extends over 14 amino acids. CDR1 SQVTM and CDR2 ANQGSEA come from the germline V gene. The sequenced material came from PBMCs. The clonotype originates from a man aged 50 to 59 in good health and CMV-seropositive. This chain links TRBV29-1 with TRBJ2-7; D gene unclear. The CDR3 nucleotides read TGCAGCGCTTTAACCACCGCTAGCTCCTACGAGCAGTACTTC. Protein sequence: CSALTTASSYEQYF.